The next 27 T cell receptor beta chains were all read from a single sample in a study of blood T cells in healthy people across ages. For the second PCR, which ran for 7 to 11 cycles, a sample-barcoded 5' primer and a J-beta primer mix were used. In TCRdb, the 5' RACE reads were re-called with MiXCR into one record per CDR3 protein. The data show about 1.1 million distinct CDR3 sequences, more than 30% seen once. The sample consisted of blood. Source of these receptors: a man aged 18 to 29 in good health.

This clonotype was observed a handful of times. The chain employs TRBV5-6 and TRBJ2-3, with 7 bases lining up with TRBD1. Losses at the gene ends were 4 bases for V and 7 bases for J; bases not matched to a gene: 3. The germline V gene has CDR1 SGHDT and CDR2 YYEEEE. The CDR3 spans 12 residues. This CDR3 reads CASSGDRNTQYF. DNA for the CDR3: TGTGCCAGCAGCGGGGACAGAAATACGCAGTATTTT.

This clonotype was detected only a few times. The chain is built from TRBV28 and TRBJ2-5; D not resolved. The germline V gene encodes CDR1 MDHEN and CDR2 SYDVKM. CDR3 length: 14 amino acids. V was clipped by 5 bases and J by 3 bases, with 13 bases between them. The CDR3 region has the DNA TGTGCCAGCAGTCCCCCCGCCAGAGAAGAGACCCAGTACTTC. This translates into CASSPPAREETQYF.

The table lists this clonotype with a few counts. The chain recombines TRBV3-1 with TRBJ2-3; D is perhaps TRBD2 (5 bases). Trimming took 1 base from V and 3 from J, leaving 14 bases between them. This CDR3 has 16 residues. CDR1 is LGHDT, CDR2 YNNKEL, per germline (reference sequence). CDR3 protein: CASSQASRLRTDTQYF. CDR3 nucleotides: TGTGCCAGCAGCCAAGCTAGCCGATTGCGGACAGATACGCAGTATTTT.

The CDR3 reads CASSVGGFWREKLFF. The CDR3 DNA sequence: TGTGCCAGCAGCGTAGGGGGGTTCTGGCGCGAAAAACTGTTTTTT. The chain carries TRBV9 and TRBJ1-4; maybe TRBD1 (5 bases). Germline loops: CDR1 SGDLS, CDR2 YYNGEE. The CDR3 totals 15 residues. The V gene lost 0 bases and the J gene lost 8 bases, with 14 bases spanning the gap.

The table lists this clonotype with a few counts. This chain uses TRBV29-1 with TRBJ2-3; the match to TRBD2 covers 10 bases. With V trimmed by 2 bases and J by 0 bases, 5 bases remained unmatched. The CDR3 is made up of 16 amino acids. In germline, CDR1 is SQVTM, CDR2 ANQGSEA. DNA for the CDR3: TGCAGCGTTGAACGGACTAGCGGTACTAGCACAGATACGCAGTATTTT. Encoded protein: CSVERTSGTSTDTQYF.

CDR3 in DNA: TGTGCCAGCAGCTTAGTGTTGGGTCGAACTGAAGCTTTCTTT. Its protein product is CASSLVLGRTEAFF. The chain couples TRBV7-9 to TRBJ1-1; D not resolved. CDR1 is SEHNR and CDR2 is FQNEAQ in the germline V gene (reference sequence). The CDR3 extends over 14 amino acids. Trimming removed 1 base at V and 5 bases at J, with 11 bases between.

This chain connects TRBV7-2 to TRBJ2-1; TRBD1 aligns across 10 bases. Per germline, CDR1 SGHTA and CDR2 FQGNSA. This CDR3 spans 15 amino acids. V was clipped by 0 bases and J by 10 bases; unmatched bases: 6. This CDR3 reads CASSLALTGGKEQFF. In DNA form, the CDR3 reads TGTGCCAGCAGCTTAGCGCTGACAGGGGGCAAGGAGCAGTTCTTC. The complete variable domain, with remaining parts taken from reference TRBV7-2 and TRBJ2-1, reads GAGVSQSPSNKVTEKGKDVELRCDPISGHTALYWYRQSLGQGLEFLIYFQGNSAPDKSGLPSDRFSAERTGGSVSTLTIQRTQQEDSAVYLCASSLALTGGKEQFFGPGTRLTVL.

CDR3: CSASTGTSGNTIYF. CDR3 nucleotide sequence: TGCAGCGCCTCAACCGGGACCTCTGGAAACACCATATATTTT. This chain connects TRBV29-1 to TRBJ1-3; D may be TRBD1 (5 bases). Trimming left V 7 bases short and J 0 bases short, with 13 bases between. Germline CDR1 and CDR2: SQVTM and ANQGSEA. The CDR3 consists of 14 residues. Complete variable domain (other parts from reference TRBV29-1 and TRBJ1-3): SAVISQKPSRDICQRGTSLTIQCQVDSQVTMMFWYRQQPGQSLTLIATANQGSEATYESGFVIDKFPISRPNLTFSTLTVSNMSPEDSSIYLCSASTGTSGNTIYFGEGSWLTVV.

This clonotype appeared a few times. The chain links TRBV29-1 to TRBJ1-2; no firm D call. Germline V gene sequence: CDR1 SQVTM, CDR2 ANQGSEA. This CDR3 has 11 residues. This CDR3 reads CIAPTEEGYTF. DNA for the CDR3: TGCATTGCACCGACCGAGGAAGGCTACACCTTC.

The chain joins TRBV7-8 to TRBJ1-1; D remains ambiguous. This CDR3 contains 17 residues. Germline V CDR1 and CDR2: SGHVS, FQNEAQ. The germline V and J ends were trimmed by 3 bases and 1 base, with 18 bases remaining between them. CDR3: CASSFRLGPASNTEAFF. In DNA, the CDR3 is TGTGCCAGCAGCTTCCGCCTAGGTCCGGCATCGAACACTGAAGCTTTCTTT.

The chain employs TRBV9 and TRBJ2-1; TRBD1 is a possible D gene (6 bases). The better agreement between TRBJ2-7 and the DNA end casts doubt on the J call. The CDR3 runs 17 residues. Germline V gives CDR1 SGDLS, CDR2 YYNGEE. The CDR3 sequence is CASSVGGGHLNYNEQYF. CDR3 coding DNA: TGTGCCAGCAGCGTAGGTGGGGGCCATTTAAACTACAATGAGCAGTACTTC.

The genes are TRBV6-2 or TRBV6-3 and TRBJ2-4, with a possible D match to TRBD2 (5 bases). Trimming pared 5 bases from V and 1 base from J, leaving 12 bases between. CDR1 and CDR2 from the germline V gene are MNHEY and SVGEGT. This CDR3 has 15 residues. CDR3 DNA sequence: TGTGCCAGCAGTCGGGATTTCGGGGCCAAAAACATTCAGTACTTC. Translating gives CASSRDFGAKNIQYF.

This clonotype was seen a few times. The DNA of the CDR3 is TGCAGCGTTGTCCCCGGGGGGGGCAATGAGCAGTTCTTC. It specifies CSVVPGGGNEQFF. The V call is TRBV29-1, the J call TRBJ2-1; 8 nucleotides agree with TRBD2. CDR1 and CDR2 from the germline V gene are SQVTM and ANQGSEA. The CDR3 consists of 13 residues. V trimming: 4 bases; J trimming: 6 bases; junction bases outside the gene matches: 5.

This chain uses TRBV30 with TRBJ2-5, with TRBD1 matching over 8 bases. In germline, CDR1 is GTSNPN, CDR2 SVGIG (reference sequence). The CDR3 covers 16 residues. The V gene end was trimmed by 2 bases and the J gene end by 0 bases; junction bases not matched to a gene: 8. The CDR3 sequence: CAWSLGDRRYQETQYF. The CDR3 DNA reads as TGTGCCTGGAGTTTGGGGGACAGGAGATACCAAGAGACCCAGTACTTC.

The rearrangement uses TRBV7-9 and TRBJ1-1, with 8 nucleotides matching TRBD1. Germline CDR1 SEHNR, CDR2 FQNEAQ (reference sequence). CDR3 length equals 14 residues. V shed 1 base and J 6 bases; nucleotides not matched to a gene: 4. CDR3 sequence: CASSLVDRVAEAFF. For the CDR3, the DNA is TGTGCCAGCAGCTTAGTGGACAGGGTGGCTGAAGCTTTCTTT.

This clonotype appeared many times. This chain joins TRBV20-1 and TRBJ2-3; D is uncertain. Germline CDR1 reads DFQATT; CDR2 reads SNEGSKA (reference sequence). V was clipped by 6 bases and J by 4 bases, with 20 bases between them. The CDR3 totals 15 residues. The CDR3, as DNA: TGCAGTGCGAAAACTATTCTAGTCTCCCCAGATACGCAGTATTTT. It is translated as CSAKTILVSPDTQYF.

The chain links TRBV19 to TRBJ2-1, with D tentatively TRBD2 (6 bases). Germline assignment: CDR1 LNHDA and CDR2 SQIVND (reference sequence). The germline V and J ends were trimmed by 1 base and 1 base, with 11 bases remaining between them. The CDR3 totals 16 residues. CDR3 coding DNA: TGTGCCAGTAGTATAGCGGGAGTAAGATCCTACAATGAGCAGTTCTTC. This codes for CASSIAGVRSYNEQFF.

V gene TRBV6-6 combines with J gene TRBJ1-1; the match to TRBD1 covers 9 bases. The CDR3 runs to 13 residues. Trimming took 5 bases from V and 11 from J; bases not matched to a gene: 9. Germline V gives CDR1 MNHNY, CDR2 SVGAGI (reference sequence). CDR3 in DNA: TGTGCCAGCAGTGCCCCGGACAGGGGAAGCGCTTTCTTT. This encodes CASSAPDRGSAFF.

This clonotype was found a few times. J is TRBJ2-1 and V is TRBV24-1; 7 bases are shared with TRBD2. The germline CDR1 and CDR2 sequences are KGHDR and SFDVKD. V was clipped by 5 bases and J by 5 bases; unmatched bases: 5. The CDR3 consists of 14 residues. The CDR3 DNA follows: TGTGCCACCAGTGTCGGGGGGAGCAACAATGAGCAGTTCTTC. It is translated as CATSVGGSNNEQFF.

The V gene is TRBV25-1, the J gene TRBJ1-2, with 8 nucleotides matching TRBD1. Germline V gives CDR1 MGHDK, CDR2 SYGVNS. Losses at the gene ends were 6 bases for V and 4 bases for J; bases not matched to a gene: 4. CDR3 length: 13 amino acids. The CDR3 is CASRDRVGYGYTF. The DNA for the CDR3 is TGTGCCAGCAGGGACAGGGTGGGCTATGGCTACACCTTC.

The V and J genes are TRBV6-2 or TRBV6-3 and TRBJ2-7; D possibly uses TRBD1 or TRBD2 (5 bases each). CDR3 length equals 15 residues. V shed 2 bases and J shed 0 bases, with 11 bases lying between them. In germline, CDR1 is MNHEY, CDR2 SVGEGT. Written as DNA, the CDR3 is TGTGCCAGCAGTTACGGGGCAGGGAGCTCCTACGAGCAGTACTTC. It codes for CASSYGAGSSYEQYF.

This clonotype was detected once. V is TRBV15 and J is TRBJ2-2; TRBD1 agrees at 8 bases. CDR1 is LNHNV and CDR2 is YYDKDF in the germline V gene (reference sequence). Trimming cost V 9 bases and J 1 base; bases outside gene matches: 4. The CDR3 runs to 14 residues. In DNA form, the CDR3 reads TGTGCCACGCAGGACAGGGAGAACACCGGGGAGCTGTTTTTT. Protein: CATQDRENTGELFF.

The chain recombines TRBV27 with TRBJ1-6, with a possible D match to TRBD1 (5 bases). The CDR3 spans 14 residues. Germline CDR1 and CDR2: MNHEY and SMNVEV (reference sequence). V was pared by 6 bases and J by 6 bases, with 12 bases between. In nucleotides, the CDR3 is TGTGCCAGCAGCACCAGGGCCCTTAATTCACCCCTCCACTTT. This gives the protein CASSTRALNSPLHF.

This rearrangement joins TRBV2 to TRBJ2-1; 8 bases are a match to TRBD2. Near its end, the DNA agrees better with TRBJ2-7, so the J call may be wrong. Germline values: CDR1 SNHLY, CDR2 FYNNEI. This CDR3 is 15 amino acids long. CDR3 bases: TGTGCCAGCAGGGTAAGCGGGAGCTCCTACAATGAGCAGTACTTC. Encoded protein: CASRVSGSSYNEQYF.

The V call is TRBV5-5, the J call TRBJ1-1; D perhaps matches TRBD1 (6 bases). Trimming stripped 4 bases from V and 2 bases from J, with 18 bases between. The CDR3 consists of 16 residues. Looked up from germline, CDR1 is SGHKS and CDR2 is YYEKEE (reference sequence). The DNA of the CDR3 is TGTGCCAGCAGCCGGACAGCTTCCCCCGTTAACACTGAAGCTTTCTTT. It is translated as CASSRTASPVNTEAFF.

In this sample, this clonotype turned up a few times. The chain combines TRBV9 with TRBJ1-1; perhaps TRBD1 as D (6 bases). The CDR3 is 13 amino acids. Trimming took 3 bases from V and 6 from J, leaving 12 bases between them. Germline CDR1 and CDR2: SGDLS and YYNGEE. The CDR3 reads CASSAGGRAEAFF. CDR3 sequence (DNA): TGTGCCAGCAGCGCGGGGGGGCGGGCTGAAGCTTTCTTT.

This clonotype appeared a few times. The chain joins TRBV12-3 or TRBV12-4 to TRBJ2-1; D might be TRBD1 (6 bases). The CDR3 contains 15 residues. Between the trimmed V and J ends, which lost 3 bases and 4 bases, there was a span of 13 bases. The CDR3 coding sequence is TGTGCCAGCAGTTTTTGGCAGGGGAATTACAATGAGCAGTTCTTC. Translated, it gives CASSFWQGNYNEQFF.